The entry that follows covers one TCR beta chain sequence. Per the germline V gene, CDR1 is GTSNPN and CDR2 is SVGIG (reference sequence). The CDR3 extends over 15 amino acids. V lost 3 bases, J lost 4 bases, and 18 bases lay in between. This sample's time point: after neoadjuvant nivolumab, at surgical resection. Clones were sequenced by immunoSEQ multiplex PCR, and TCRdb holds only the in-frame ones, with some missing. The repertoire includes 55,000 to 75,000 clones, roughly nine tenths of them detected once, and 2.5% to 3.5% sits in the top ten. This sample was taken from a study of neoadjuvant anti-PD-1 for oral cavity cancer.

Sequencing used PBMCs, obtained after nivolumab (anti-PD-1) treatment. This clonotype was sampled from a person aged 35 to 85 with oral cavity squamous cell carcinoma. V gene TRBV30 combines with J gene TRBJ1-2; D remains ambiguous. The CDR3 nucleotides read TGTGCCTGGAGAGGACGGACTCGGGTCCTCTATGGCTACACCTTC. Its translation is CAWRGRTRVLYGYTF. Together with reference TRBV30 and TRBJ1-2, the CDR3 gives the full variable domain: SQTIHQWPATLVQPVGSPLSLECTVEGTSNPNLYWYRQAAGRGLQLLFYSVGIGQISSEVPQNLSASRPQDRQFILSSKKLLLSDSGFYLCAWRGRTRVLYGYTFGSGTRLTVV.